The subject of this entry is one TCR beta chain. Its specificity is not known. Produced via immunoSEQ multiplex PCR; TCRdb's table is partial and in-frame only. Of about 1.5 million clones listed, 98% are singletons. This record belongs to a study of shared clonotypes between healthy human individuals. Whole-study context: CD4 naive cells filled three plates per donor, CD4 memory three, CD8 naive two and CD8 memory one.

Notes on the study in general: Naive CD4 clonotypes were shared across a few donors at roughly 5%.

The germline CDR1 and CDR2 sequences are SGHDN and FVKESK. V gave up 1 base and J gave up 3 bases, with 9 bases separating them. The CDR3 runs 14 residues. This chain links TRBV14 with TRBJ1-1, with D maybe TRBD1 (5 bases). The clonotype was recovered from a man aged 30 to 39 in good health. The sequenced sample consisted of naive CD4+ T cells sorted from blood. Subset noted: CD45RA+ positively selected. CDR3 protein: CASSQGGSDTEAFF. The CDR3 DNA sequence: TGTGCCAGCAGCCAAGGGGGGTCGGACACTGAAGCTTTCTTT.